The 27 T cell receptor beta chains below all came from one sample that was sequenced in a study of T cells in Graves' hyperthyroidism and ophthalmopathy. Amplification of TCR beta CDR3 regions used RNA as the template. First-round RT-PCR with HTBI primers amplified the TCR CDR3 region. TCRdb used MiXCR to reprocess the multiplex PCR reads, holding one entry per CDR3 protein. Of about 840,000 distinct CDR3 sequences in the sample, 35% to 45% are singletons; the top ten hold about 8.9%. The sample taken for sequencing was blood. These receptors all stem from a young man with Graves' hyperthyroidism.

A few counts support this clonotype. This chain uses TRBV2 with TRBJ1-5, with D perhaps matching TRBD1 (5 bases). The CDR3 loop spans 15 amino acids. CDR1 and CDR2 from the germline V gene are SNHLY and FYNNEI. V shed 6 bases and J shed 3 bases, with 15 bases lying between them. Here the CDR3 reads CASSQLGAYNQPQHF. The CDR3 region has the DNA TGTGCCAGCAGCCAACTCGGGGCTTACAATCAGCCCCAGCATTTT.

About this clonotype: An end of the junction does not agree with germline; a read error may underlie this. V usage is TRBV19 and J usage is TRBJ1-3, with D uncertain. This CDR3 region has 13 residues. Germline V lookup: CDR1 LNHDA, CDR2 SQIVND (reference sequence). CDR3 in DNA: TGTGCCAGTAGTAACCCGAACGGAAGCACCATATATTTT. It codes for CASSNPNGSTIYF. Full variable domain (remainder filled in from reference TRBV19 and TRBJ1-3): DGGITQSPKYLFRKEGQNVTLSCEQNLNHDAMYWYRQDPGQGLRLIYYSQIVNDFQKGDIAEGYSVSREKKESFPLTVTSAQKNPTAFYLCASSNPNGSTIYFGEGSWLTVV.

The genes are TRBV9 and TRBJ2-5; 15 nucleotides agree with TRBD2. V trimming: 3 bases; J trimming: 1 base; junction bases outside the gene matches: 4. The CDR3 has 17 amino acids. The germline V gene has CDR1 SGDLS and CDR2 YYNGEE. The CDR3 DNA is TGTGCCAGCAGCGAAGGACTAGCGGGAGGGTCCCAAGAGACCCAGTACTTC. Translating it yields CASSEGLAGGSQETQYF. Looking up the rest from reference TRBV9 and TRBJ2-5 gives the full variable domain: DSGVTQTPKHLITATGQRVTLRCSPRSGDLSVYWYQQSLDQGLQFLIQYYNGEERAKGNILERFSAQQFPDLHSELNLSSLELGDSALYFCASSEGLAGGSQETQYFGPGTRLLVL.

The CDR3 loop reads CASSSYKDQPQHF. For the CDR3, the DNA is TGTGCCAGCAGTTCATACAAAGATCAGCCCCAGCATTTT. This chain joins TRBV6-6 and TRBJ1-5; D is uncertain. CDR1 is MNHNY, CDR2 SVGAGI, per germline (reference sequence). The CDR3 spans 13 residues. V dropped 4 bases and J dropped 5 bases, with 9 bases sitting between them.

This clonotype has a handful of counts. The CDR3 DNA is TGTGCCAGCAGCAAACAGGGACAATCGAACACTGAAGCTTTCTTT. This gives the protein CASSKQGQSNTEAFF. The rearrangement joins TRBV14 to TRBJ1-1; perhaps TRBD1 as D (6 bases). The CDR3 has 15 amino acids. Germline loops: CDR1 SGHDN, CDR2 FVKESK. V gave up 5 bases and J gave up 1 base, with 14 bases separating them.

This clonotype was observed a few times. The chain uses TRBV20-1 and TRBJ1-1, with D maybe TRBD1 (6 bases). Germline V lookup: CDR1 DFQATT, CDR2 SNEGSKA (reference sequence). Trimming took 0 bases from V and 8 from J, leaving 16 bases between them. There are 14 residues in the CDR3. Here the CDR3 reads CSARDGQGTMEAFF. CDR3 coding DNA: TGCAGTGCTAGAGATGGGCAGGGGACGATGGAAGCTTTCTTT.

Only a few counts were recorded for this clonotype. The chain joins TRBV30 to TRBJ2-7; D is undetermined. V lost 2 bases, J lost 6 bases, and 8 bases lay in between. Per germline, CDR1 GTSNPN and CDR2 SVGIG (reference sequence). The CDR3 spans 11 residues. The CDR3 DNA reads TGTGCCTGGAGTTCCCCTGGCGAGCAGTACTTC. Translation: CAWSSPGEQYF.

The chain links TRBV6-5 to TRBJ2-7; D ambiguous. Trimming cost V 0 bases and J 2 bases, with 11 bases left between them. This CDR3 has 15 residues. Germline V gene lookup returns CDR1 MNHEY and CDR2 SVGAGI. CDR3 protein: CASSYSPASPYEQYF. The CDR3 DNA reads as TGTGCCAGCAGTTACTCCCCTGCGTCGCCCTACGAGCAGTACTTC.

The chain is built from TRBV29-1 and TRBJ1-2; D ambiguous. Trimming pared 2 bases from V and 1 base from J, leaving 8 bases between. This CDR3 contains 13 residues. Looked up from germline, CDR1 is SQVTM and CDR2 is ANQGSEA. The CDR3, as DNA: TGCAGCGTTGAATGGGGTAATAACTATGGCTACACCTTC. Its translation is CSVEWGNNYGYTF.

This clonotype has only a few counts. The V and J genes are TRBV11-2 and TRBJ2-5; weak D call: TRBD2 (6 bases). Germline V CDR1 and CDR2: SGHAT, FQNNGV. The CDR3 is 15 amino acids. Trimming took off 3 bases at V and 5 bases at J, with 16 bases between the two ends. The CDR3 DNA reads as TGTGCCAGCAGCTTCTCCCCGACCGGGGGTGAGACCCAGTACTTC. It encodes CASSFSPTGGETQYF.

DNA for the CDR3: TGTGCCAGCAGCAAGGACGGGGGGAATTCTGAAAAACTGTTTTTT. This translates into CASSKDGGNSEKLFF. The rearrangement uses TRBV5-5 and TRBJ1-4; a possible D gene is TRBD1 (5 bases). CDR3 length equals 15 residues. V lost 4 bases to trimming and J lost 7 bases, with 17 bases between them. Per the germline V gene, CDR1 is SGHKS and CDR2 is YYEKEE (reference sequence).

The chain links TRBV29-1 to TRBJ1-4; 10 nucleotides line up with TRBD1. Looked up from germline, CDR1 is SQVTM and CDR2 is ANQGSEA. This CDR3 has 16 residues. Trimming at V came to 7 bases and at J to 5 bases, leaving 13 bases not matched to a gene. CDR3 residues: CSADGTGDGWNEKLFF. The CDR3 nucleotides are TGCAGCGCCGACGGGACAGGGGATGGCTGGAATGAAAAACTGTTTTTT.

The sample holds many counts of this clonotype. This chain joins TRBV10-2 and TRBJ1-3; tentatively, D is TRBD1 (5 bases). CDR1 WSHSY and CDR2 SAAADI come from the germline V gene. The length of the CDR3 is 15 residues. V was clipped by 4 bases and J by 5 bases, with 15 bases between them. CDR3 nucleotide sequence: TGCGCCAGCAGTGGCTCAAGGCAGGGAAGAAACACCATATATTTT. Residues: CASSGSRQGRNTIYF.

This clonotype was counted at least ten times. The rearrangement uses TRBV7-9 and TRBJ2-5; 7 bases map to TRBD2. CDR1 SEHNR and CDR2 FQNEAQ come from the germline V gene (reference sequence). This CDR3 spans 14 amino acids. The V gene end was trimmed by 6 bases and the J gene end by 2 bases; junction bases not matched to a gene: 6. The CDR3 spells CASSLLAYQETQYF. The CDR3 nucleotides read TGTGCCAGCAGTCTACTAGCGTATCAAGAGACCCAGTACTTC.

The chain carries TRBV5-8 and TRBJ2-6; TRBD1 or TRBD2 may be the D gene (6 bases each). Germline values: CDR1 SGHTS, CDR2 YDEGEE. The V end lost 6 bases, the J end lost 4 bases, and 17 bases lay between the germline ends. This CDR3 contains 16 residues. The CDR3 bases are TGTGCCAGCACTCTACCCCCGGGGGCCGGGGCCAACGTCCTGACTTTC. It yields the protein CASTLPPGAGANVLTF.

This clonotype was counted many times. V and J are TRBV29-1 and TRBJ2-2; TRBD2 matches 7 bases. The V gene end was trimmed by 3 bases and the J gene end by 9 bases; junction bases not matched to a gene: 4. The CDR3 is made up of 12 amino acids. Germline V lookup: CDR1 SQVTM, CDR2 ANQGSEA. The CDR3 DNA reads as TGCAGCGTTGACGGCGGGAGCAGGGAGCTGTTTTTT. This translates into CSVDGGSRELFF.

The chain couples TRBV25-1 to TRBJ2-7; a possible D gene is TRBD1 (6 bases). Germline CDR1 and CDR2: MGHDK and SYGVNS. This CDR3 has 14 amino acids. V dropped 8 bases and J dropped 5 bases, with 19 bases sitting between them. CDR3 region: CASSPGALRDEQYF. For the CDR3, the DNA is TGTGCCAGCTCACCAGGGGCCCTCCGGGACGAGCAGTACTTC.

This clonotype was detected only a few times. This rearrangement joins TRBV5-1 to TRBJ2-7, with D tentatively TRBD1 (6 bases). V lost 4 bases and J 2 bases, leaving 10 bases between the germline ends. Germline V lookup: CDR1 SGHRS, CDR2 YFSETQ. The CDR3 totals 13 residues. In DNA, the CDR3 is TGCGCCAGCAGCATCGGGACAACCTACGAGCAGTACTTC. Its protein product is CASSIGTTYEQYF.

The chain has TRBV12-3 or TRBV12-4 and TRBJ1-6, with D perhaps matching TRBD1 (5 bases). The ends were cut back, 2 bases at V and 9 bases at J, with 23 bases in the middle. The CDR3 consists of 18 residues. The CDR3 bases are TGTGCCAGCAGTTTACTTGGTTCGTCGGGGCCTCCCAGTTCACCCCTCCACTTT. This sequence encodes CASSLLGSSGPPSSPLHF.

In regard to this clonotype: A read error is possible here, since a much larger clone lies one base away. V and J are TRBV10-3 and TRBJ1-1; D is uncertain. CDR1 is ENHRY, CDR2 SYGVKD, per germline. Trimming shortened V by 5 bases and J by 3 bases, and 13 bases separated the two germline ends. The length of the CDR3 is 14 residues. CDR3 sequence (DNA): TGTGCCATCAGTCTACAGCGGCCTCACACTGAAGCTTTCTTT. Encoded protein: CAISLQRPHTEAFF.

The rearrangement joins TRBV6-5 to TRBJ2-5; TRBD2 might be the D (5 bases). This CDR3 comprises 13 residues. Per germline, CDR1 MNHEY and CDR2 SVGAGI. Trimming removed 6 bases at V and 3 bases at J, with 11 bases between. The CDR3 here is CASSIRGEETQYF. Here the CDR3 DNA reads TGTGCCAGCAGCATTCGGGGAGAAGAGACCCAGTACTTC.

The rearrangement links TRBV19 to TRBJ2-5; D unclear. Germline CDR1 reads LNHDA; CDR2 reads SQIVND (reference sequence). This CDR3 comprises 14 residues. V dropped 1 base and J dropped 5 bases, with 11 bases sitting between them. The CDR3 loop is CASSIATDRETQYF. The CDR3 region has the DNA TGTGCCAGTAGTATAGCGACGGACCGGGAGACCCAGTACTTC. Looking up the rest from reference TRBV19 and TRBJ2-5 gives the full variable domain: DGGITQSPKYLFRKEGQNVTLSCEQNLNHDAMYWYRQDPGQGLRLIYYSQIVNDFQKGDIAEGYSVSREKKESFPLTVTSAQKNPTAFYLCASSIATDRETQYFGPGTRLLVL.

The gene calls are TRBV7-2 and TRBJ1-5; 11 bases map to TRBD1. Trimming removed 4 bases from V and 5 bases from J; junction bases left unmatched: 7. Germline CDR1 is SGHTA and CDR2 is FQGNSA. The CDR3 loop spans 16 amino acids. Here the CDR3 reads CASSSGTGGGDQPQHF. The DNA for the CDR3 is TGTGCCAGCAGCTCCGGGACAGGGGGGGGGGATCAGCCCCAGCATTTT.

Only one count was recorded for this clonotype. Mismatch with germline at one junction end may stem from a read error. The chain uses TRBV2 and TRBJ2-7; D remains unclear. Per the germline V gene, CDR1 is SNHLY and CDR2 is FYNNEI. The CDR3 has 12 residues. The CDR3 reads CAGSSQTYEQYF. The CDR3 bases are TGTGCCGGCAGCTCCCAGACCTACGAGCAGTACTTC. Full variable domain (outside the CDR3, taken from reference TRBV2 and TRBJ2-7): EPEVTQTPSHQVTQMGQEVILRCVPISNHLYFYWYRQILGQKVEFLVSFYNNEISEKSEIFDDQFSVERPDGSNFTLKIRSTKLEDSAMYFCAGSSQTYEQYFGPGTRLTVT.

Comments on this clonotype: Relative to the germline gene, one junction end is altered; a read error may explain this. This chain uses TRBV25-1 with TRBJ1-4, with 11 positions matching TRBD1. This CDR3 region has 13 residues. CDR1 and CDR2 (germline): MGHDK, SYGVNS. DNA for the CDR3: TGCGCCAGCCTAGCCGGACAGGGGGCGCGACTGTTTTTT. Its translation: CASLAGQGARLFF.

The chain employs TRBV6-4 and TRBJ1-5; no definite D call. Per the germline V gene, CDR1 is MRHNA and CDR2 is SNTAGT. This CDR3 is 13 amino acids long. The V end was cut by 2 bases, the J end by 7 bases, with 9 bases between. CDR3 protein: CASSDPAGQPQHF. In DNA form, the CDR3 reads TGTGCCAGCAGTGACCCCGCGGGGCAGCCCCAGCATTTT.

The table lists this clonotype with a few counts. For the CDR3, the DNA is TGTGCCAGCAGCCCACAGGGGGTTCCACCCTACACCTTC. Its translation is CASSPQGVPPYTF. The V gene is TRBV3-1, the J gene TRBJ1-2; 8 bases fit TRBD1. In germline, CDR1 is LGHDT, CDR2 YNNKEL (reference sequence). The CDR3 is 13 amino acids. The V gene end was trimmed by 4 bases and the J gene end by 10 bases; junction bases not matched to a gene: 8.